This TCR beta chain was profiled in a study of coeliac disease. Turning to the study itself: Coeliac patients had active, refractory type I, or gluten-free-diet-controlled disease.

The ends lost 3 bases at V and 14 bases at J; junction bases unmatched: 9. In germline, CDR1 is SGHRS, CDR2 YFSETQ. The CDR3 is 14 residues long. Data came from immunoSEQ multiplex PCR; TCRdb stores just in-frame clones and leaves some out. The sample contains 2,300 or so clones, around 65% of which appear only once. Sequences were obtained from lamina propria lymphocytes from the gut. The receptor was derived from a woman aged 70 to 79 with celiac disease on a gluten-free diet. The chain is built from TRBV5-1 and TRBJ1-6, with 9 bases aligning to TRBD1. CDR3 nucleotides: TGCGCCAGCAGCTCCACAGGGGGCTATCACTCCCTCCACTTT. Its translation: CASSSTGGYHSLHF.